These 23 T cell receptor beta chains originate from one sample sequenced in a study of T-cell reconstitution after alpha-beta-depleted transplantation in children. Researchers prepared the TCRbeta library using unique molecular identifiers, the study reports. Via MiXCR, TCRdb re-called the PCR reads, giving one row per CDR3 protein. Counted here are approximately 300,000 distinct CDR3 sequences, roughly 11% occurring once; the ten biggest clones make up 23%. Sequences were derived from peripheral blood, sampled 180 days after TCRalphabeta/CD19-depleted stem cell transplant. The receptors come from a male patient aged 2-15 years who had a stem cell transplant for chronic granulomatous disease, so the T cells may come from the graft donor.

This clonotype was detected ten times or more. The chain links TRBV27 to TRBJ2-7; weak D call: TRBD1 (6 bases). V lost 7 bases and J lost 2, with 18 bases in between. Germline V gene data show CDR1 as MNHEY and CDR2 as SMNVEV (reference sequence). The CDR3 spans 15 residues. CDR3 in DNA: TGTGCCAGCACCGATCGACAGGCCGTTCCCTACGAGCAGTACTTC. It translates to CASTDRQAVPYEQYF.

This clonotype has ten or more counts. The J gene is TRBJ2-7, the V gene TRBV28; D assignment may be TRBD1 or TRBD2 (5 bases each). Looked up from germline, CDR1 is MDHEN and CDR2 is SYDVKM. Trimming pared 8 bases from V and 2 bases from J, leaving 19 bases between. This CDR3 has 15 amino acids. The CDR3 DNA reads TGTGCCAGCGGGTCGACGGGACGGATTACCTACGAGCAGTACTTC. The encoded protein is CASGSTGRITYEQYF.

There are many counts of this clonotype. The J gene is TRBJ2-1, the V gene TRBV28; D is uncertain. Germline loops: CDR1 MDHEN, CDR2 SYDVKM. The CDR3 totals 12 residues. V was clipped by 2 bases and J by 12 bases, with 11 bases between them. CDR3: CASSLTFGWQFF. In nucleotides, the CDR3 is TGTGCCAGCAGTTTAACCTTTGGGTGGCAGTTCTTC.

This clonotype was seen repeatedly, ten times or more. The V call is TRBV5-1, the J call TRBJ2-1; D is unclear. The CDR3 covers 11 residues. CDR1 is SGHRS, CDR2 YFSETQ, per germline. Trimming took off 7 bases at V and 3 bases at J, with 5 bases between the two ends. The CDR3 DNA follows: TGCGCCAGCCGGATCTACAATGAGCAGTTCTTC. Encoded protein: CASRIYNEQFF.

A note on this clonotype: A read error is possible here, since a much larger clone lies one base away. The chain carries TRBV5-1 and TRBJ2-7, with TRBD1 identical over 9 bases. The CDR3 runs to 16 residues. Germline trimming cut 4 bases from V and 5 bases from J; bases unmatched to any gene: 13. Germline V gene sequence: CDR1 SGHRS, CDR2 YFSETQ. Here the CDR3 DNA reads TGCGCCAGCAGCATTCGCCCGGGACAGGGTTTTCACGAGCAGTACTTC. Translating gives CASSIRPGQGFHEQYF.

This clonotype was seen many times. This chain joins TRBV7-2 and TRBJ2-7; D not resolved. The CDR3 totals 12 residues. Germline CDR1 SGHTA, CDR2 FQGNSA. Trimming took off 5 bases at V and 9 bases at J, with 14 bases between the two ends. The CDR3 nucleotides read TGTGCCAGCAGCAAAACACACCACCCGCAGTACTTC. It translates to CASSKTHHPQYF. The full variable domain, its missing parts supplied by reference TRBV7-2 and TRBJ2-7, is GAGVSQSPSNKVTEKGKDVELRCDPISGHTALYWYRQSLGQGLEFLIYFQGNSAPDKSGLPSDRFSAERTGGSVSTLTIQRTQQEDSAVYLCASSKTHHPQYFGPGTRLTVT.

This clonotype was detected ten times or more. The chain links TRBV7-9 to TRBJ2-3, with TRBD1 matching 9 bases. With 7 bases clipped from V and 6 bases from J, the junction kept 8 bases outside the gene matches. Germline CDR1 reads SEHNR; CDR2 reads FQNEAQ (reference sequence). The CDR3 is 14 residues long. CDR3 DNA sequence: TGTGCCAGCACCAGGGACAGGGCGGCGGATACGCAGTATTTT. Translated: CASTRDRAADTQYF.

This clonotype turned up a few times. V and J are TRBV4-3 and TRBJ2-3; TRBD2 matches 12 bases. V was pared by 3 bases and J by 5 bases, with 9 bases of the junction left unmatched. CDR3 length: 17 residues. CDR1 is LGHNA and CDR2 is YSLEER in the germline V gene. CDR3 sequence (DNA): TGCGCCAGCAGCCACGAGACTAGCGGGAGCCTTCGAGATACGCAGTATTTT. Its translation is CASSHETSGSLRDTQYF.

This clonotype was recorded many times. This rearrangement joins TRBV5-1 to TRBJ1-1; D not certain. The CDR3 is made up of 13 amino acids. Germline V lookup: CDR1 SGHRS, CDR2 YFSETQ. With 1 base removed from V and 1 base from J, the gap between germline ends came to 5 bases. This CDR3 reads CASSLPKNTEAFF. Written as DNA, the CDR3 is TGCGCCAGCAGCTTGCCCAAGAACACTGAAGCTTTCTTT.

About this clonotype: A read error is possible here, since a much larger clone lies one base away. The CDR3 DNA reads TGCAGTGCTAGTATGGTACTAGGCTACAATGAGCAGTTCTTC. Its translation: CSASMVLGYNEQFF. The chain has TRBV20-1 and TRBJ2-1, with a weak D call TRBD2 (5 bases). V was trimmed by 3 bases and J by 3 bases, leaving 12 bases between them. The CDR3 extends over 14 amino acids. The germline V gene has CDR1 DFQATT and CDR2 SNEGSKA (reference sequence).

This clonotype was recorded at least ten times. The J gene is TRBJ2-4, the V gene TRBV4-3; D could derive from TRBD1 or TRBD2 (7 bases each). The CDR3 has 18 amino acids. V lost 2 bases and J lost 4, with 21 bases in between. Per germline, CDR1 LGHNA and CDR2 YSLEER. The CDR3 region is CASSQTGGQKHSKNIQYF. For the CDR3, the DNA is TGCGCCAGCAGCCAAACGGGGGGACAGAAACATTCGAAAAACATTCAGTACTTC.

In this sample, this clonotype turned up once. A read error is possible here, since a much larger clone lies one base away. This rearrangement joins TRBV10-3 to TRBJ2-1, with TRBD1 matching 12 bases. The V segment lost 6 bases and the J segment 8 bases; nucleotides outside the gene matches: 5. Germline assignment: CDR1 ENHRY and CDR2 SYGVKD. CDR3 size: 14 residues. This CDR3 reads CAIRAGTGGDEQFF. The DNA of the CDR3 is TGTGCCATCAGAGCCGGGACAGGGGGCGATGAGCAGTTCTTC.

V is TRBV3-1 and J is TRBJ1-3; D is perhaps TRBD1 (5 bases). The CDR3 length is 14 residues. V was shortened by 1 base and J by 5 bases, with 9 bases between the two germline ends. From germline, CDR1 is LGHDT and CDR2 YNNKEL (reference sequence). The chain's CDR3 is CASSQVGLRNTIYF. Here the CDR3 DNA reads TGTGCCAGCAGCCAAGTGGGACTCCGAAACACCATATATTTT.

This clonotype was found many times. V and J are TRBV3-1 and TRBJ2-3; D is possibly TRBD2 (6 bases). The CDR3 is 16 amino acids. The germline V gene has CDR1 LGHDT and CDR2 YNNKEL (reference sequence). Trimming pared 4 bases from V and 1 base from J, leaving 15 bases between. CDR3 sequence reads: CASSREDGSGTDTQYF. The CDR3, as DNA: TGTGCCAGCAGCCGGGAGGACGGAAGTGGCACAGATACGCAGTATTTT.

This clonotype occurred many times. Given the absence of the conserved phenylalanine or tryptophan at the CDR3 end, a read error is likely. No DNA is shown, since the ends of the CDR3 on it are uncertain; the CDR3 is the one TCRdb lists. V and J are TRBV25-1 and TRBJ1-2; TRBD1, the table's D call, was not compared with the DNA. The length of the CDR3 is 13 amino acids, counting both ends. In germline, CDR1 is MGHDK, CDR2 SYGVNS. The CDR3 sequence: CASSSWTGEGSGT.

This clonotype has a count of ten or more. This chain joins TRBV7-9 and TRBJ2-1; either TRBD1 or TRBD2 may fit D (6 bases each). Trimming removed 1 base at V and 8 bases at J, with 12 bases between. This CDR3 has 14 residues. Germline lookup yields CDR1 SEHNR and CDR2 FQNEAQ (reference sequence). The CDR3, as DNA: TGTGCCAGCAGCTTAGAGGGGGGATCTCATGAGCAGTTCTTC. As protein: CASSLEGGSHEQFF.

This clonotype was recorded at least ten times. J is TRBJ2-7 and V is TRBV20-1; 9 nucleotides agree with TRBD1. Losses at the gene ends were 4 bases for V and 6 bases for J; bases not matched to a gene: 13. This CDR3 region has 15 residues. Germline CDR1 is DFQATT and CDR2 is SNEGSKA (reference sequence). CDR3: CSAKRWDRDFSEQYF. The CDR3 coding sequence is TGCAGTGCTAAGAGGTGGGACAGGGATTTTTCCGAGCAGTACTTC.

Comment on this clonotype: This may stem from a read error, because a much larger clone lies one nucleotide away. The chain joins TRBV24-1 to TRBJ2-1, with 7 positions matching TRBD2. This CDR3 is built from 16 residues. Germline trimming cut 3 bases from V and 5 bases from J; bases unmatched to any gene: 9. Germline V gene lookup returns CDR1 KGHDR and CDR2 SFDVKD. The CDR3 region is CATSDPASGDHNEQFF. In nucleotides, the CDR3 is TGTGCCACCAGTGATCCAGCTAGCGGAGATCACAATGAGCAGTTCTTC.

This clonotype was seen at least ten times. The rearrangement joins TRBV7-6 to TRBJ1-5, with D hard to call. The germline V and J ends were trimmed by 4 bases and 7 bases, with 11 bases remaining between them. The CDR3 runs to 13 residues. CDR1 SGHVS and CDR2 FNYEAQ come from the germline V gene. CDR3 region: CASSSAWGQPQHF. The CDR3 bases are TGTGCCAGCAGCTCCGCATGGGGACAGCCCCAGCATTTT.

About this clonotype: A read error may be the cause here, since a much bigger clone is one base away. V and J are TRBV20-1 and TRBJ2-1, with 7 nucleotides matching TRBD2. From germline, CDR1 is DFQATT and CDR2 SNEGSKA (reference sequence). There are 15 residues in the CDR3. V shed 2 bases and J 5 bases; nucleotides not matched to a gene: 9. CDR3 amino acids: CSARKTCGRNNEQFF. The CDR3 DNA sequence: TGCAGTGCTAGAAAGACTTGCGGGAGAAACAATGAGCAGTTCTTC.

Turning to this clonotype: With a much larger clone just one base away, this may be a read error. The V and J genes are TRBV7-3 and TRBJ2-5; 8 bases line up with TRBD1. Germline V gives CDR1 SGHTA, CDR2 FQGTGA. The CDR3 consists of 14 residues. The CDR3 is CASSPGQGGETQHF. CDR3 nucleotide sequence: TGTGCCAGCAGCCCCGGACAGGGCGGAGAGACCCAGCACTTC.

Concerning this clonotype: A read error is possible here, since a much larger clone lies one base away. The chain recombines TRBV29-1 with TRBJ1-2, with TRBD1 identical over 10 bases. CDR3 length: 16 amino acids. Germline V gene lookup returns CDR1 SQVTM and CDR2 ANQGSEA. The trim removed 4 bases at V and 5 bases at J, leaving 13 bases unmatched. The CDR3 region has the DNA TGCAGCGTTGCAGAAGCGACAGGGGGCGAAACGTATGGCTACACCTTC. Amino acids: CSVAEATGGETYGYTF.

Many counts were recorded for this clonotype. The chain is built from TRBV7-3 and TRBJ2-2; no clear D. This CDR3 has 15 residues. Trimming removed 5 bases from V and 4 bases from J, with 14 bases in between. Germline V gives CDR1 SGHTA, CDR2 FQGTGA. The CDR3, as DNA: TGTGCCAGCAGCCCCATTGCGGTCGGCACCGGGGAGCTGTTTTTT. As protein: CASSPIAVGTGELFF. The full variable domain, in which reference TRBV7-3 and TRBJ2-2 provide the parts outside the CDR3, is GAGVSQTPSNKVTEKGKYVELRCDPISGHTALYWYRQSLGQGPEFLIYFQGTGAADDSGLPNDRFFAVRPEGSVSTLKIQRTERGDSAVYLCASSPIAVGTGELFFGEGSRLTVL.